These 27 T cell receptor beta chains originate from one sample sequenced in a study of OX40 agonist ivuxolimab in advanced cancers. Data came from immunoSEQ multiplex PCR; TCRdb stores just in-frame clones and leaves some out. The sample gives roughly 73,000 clones, 84% of which show up once; 2.1% is in the top ten. The sequenced sample was CD4+ or CD8+ T cells sorted from blood, obtained in a trial of the OX40 agonist ivuxolimab. The receptors here all came from an adult with an advanced solid tumor such as melanoma, head and neck, liver or kidney cancer.

The gene calls are TRBV6-4 and TRBJ2-3, with TRBD2 matching over 11 bases. Germline V gene lookup returns CDR1 MRHNA and CDR2 SNTAGT. The CDR3 loop spans 14 amino acids. V lost 4 bases to trimming and J lost 6 bases; unmatched junction nucleotides: 3. The CDR3 loop reads CASSALAGGDTQYF. CDR3 DNA: TGTGCCAGCAGTGCGCTAGCGGGAGGCGATACGCAGTATTTT.

The V and J genes are TRBV11-1 and TRBJ2-7; D is possibly TRBD1 (5 bases). Germline lookup yields CDR1 SGHAT and CDR2 FQDESV (reference sequence). The CDR3 has 15 residues. V lost 1 base and J 3 bases, leaving 13 bases between the germline ends. DNA of the CDR3: TGTGCCAGCAGCTTAGAGTCCGGCAGGGACTACGAGCAGTACTTC. Its protein product is CASSLESGRDYEQYF.

V gene TRBV30 combines with J gene TRBJ1-5; D not certain. Germline lookup yields CDR1 GTSNPN and CDR2 SVGIG (reference sequence). Trimming took 3 bases from V and 0 from J, leaving 9 bases between them. This CDR3 region has 14 residues. The CDR3 nucleotides are TGTGCCTGGAGCGACGGCGTTAGCAATCAGCCCCAGCATTTT. As protein: CAWSDGVSNQPQHF.

V and J are TRBV5-1 and TRBJ1-4, with D unresolved. V was trimmed by 1 base and J by 7 bases, leaving 5 bases between them. The CDR3 covers 12 residues. Germline assignment: CDR1 SGHRS and CDR2 YFSETQ. The chain's CDR3 is CASSLTREKLFF. In nucleotides, the CDR3 is TGCGCCAGCAGCTTGACCCGTGAAAAACTGTTTTTT.

This chain connects TRBV9 to TRBJ1-5, with TRBD1 matching 7 bases. Per the germline V gene, CDR1 is SGDLS and CDR2 is YYNGEE. V lost 4 bases to trimming and J lost 6 bases; unmatched junction nucleotides: 10. CDR3 length equals 15 residues. Written as DNA, the CDR3 is TGTGCCAGCAGCCTTTCGGGGGCAGGGGGTCAGCCCCAGCATTTT. Translated, it gives CASSLSGAGGQPQHF.

The gene calls are TRBV28 and TRBJ2-3; a weak D match, TRBD2 (6 bases). This CDR3 spans 16 amino acids. The germline V gene has CDR1 MDHEN and CDR2 SYDVKM. Trimming took 6 bases from V and 9 from J, leaving 25 bases between them. The CDR3 bases are TGTGCCAGCAGCCTCCAAGGATGGGAGGCCAGATCCACGCAGTATTTT. Encoded protein: CASSLQGWEARSTQYF. The full variable domain, its missing parts supplied by reference TRBV28 and TRBJ2-3, is DVKVTQSSRYLVKRTGEKVFLECVQDMDHENMFWYRQDPGLGLRLIYFSYDVKMKEKGDIPEGYSVSREKKERFSLILESASTNQTSMYLCASSLQGWEARSTQYFGPGTRLTVL.

In DNA, the CDR3 is TGTGCCAGTATCAGCGGGAGGGTCGGGGAGCTGTTTTTT. This sequence encodes CASISGRVGELFF. The chain couples TRBV19 to TRBJ2-2; 10 positions agree with TRBD2. The CDR3 sequence is 13 residues long. With 7 bases clipped from V and 7 bases from J, the junction kept 3 bases outside the gene matches. The germline CDR1 and CDR2 sequences are LNHDA and SQIVND (reference sequence).

The chain employs TRBV5-1 and TRBJ2-5, with 7 nucleotides matching TRBD2. The V gene's germline CDR1 is SGHRS and CDR2 YFSETQ. With 2 bases clipped from V and 2 bases from J, the junction kept 3 bases outside the gene matches. This CDR3 contains 14 residues. DNA for the CDR3: TGCGCCAGCAGCTTTTACGGGGGGCAAGAGACCCAGTACTTC. Residues: CASSFYGGQETQYF.

CDR3 nucleotide sequence: TGTGCCAGCAACAGGGTAAACACCGGGGAGCTGTTTTTT. Amino acids: CASNRVNTGELFF. The chain employs TRBV28 and TRBJ2-2; possible D gene TRBD1, 6 bases. This CDR3 spans 13 amino acids. Germline CDR1 reads MDHEN; CDR2 reads SYDVKM. Trimming took off 7 bases at V and 2 bases at J, with 8 bases between the two ends. The full variable domain, completed using reference TRBV28 and TRBJ2-2, is DVKVTQSSRYLVKRTGEKVFLECVQDMDHENMFWYRQDPGLGLRLIYFSYDVKMKEKGDIPEGYSVSREKKERFSLILESASTNQTSMYLCASNRVNTGELFFGEGSRLTVL.

The chain links TRBV28 to TRBJ2-3; TRBD2 matches at 8 bases. Looked up from germline, CDR1 is MDHEN and CDR2 is SYDVKM. CDR3 length: 15 amino acids. With 3 bases clipped from V and 1 base from J, the junction kept 3 bases outside the gene matches. The CDR3: CASSFAGRGTDTQYF. CDR3 DNA sequence: TGTGCCAGCAGTTTTGCCGGGAGGGGCACAGATACGCAGTATTTT.

The V and J genes are TRBV14 and TRBJ1-1; D gene uncertain. V lost 1 base to trimming and J lost 5 bases, with 14 bases between them. The germline V gene encodes CDR1 SGHDN and CDR2 FVKESK. The CDR3 runs 15 residues. The CDR3 DNA reads as TGTGCCAGCAGCCAAGGATTAGCGGGTTCTACTGAAGCTTTCTTT. Amino acids: CASSQGLAGSTEAFF.

This sequence joins TRBV5-1 and TRBJ2-2, with 9 nucleotides matching TRBD1. Germline assignment: CDR1 SGHRS and CDR2 YFSETQ. The CDR3 consists of 14 residues. Trimming at V came to 7 bases and at J to 4 bases, leaving 5 bases not matched to a gene. Here the CDR3 DNA reads TGCGCCAGCGGTGGACAGGGGCCCACCGGGGAGCTGTTTTTT. It specifies CASGGQGPTGELFF.

CDR3 sequence (DNA): TGTGCCAGCAGCCCCCGGGACTTATACAATGAGCAGTTCTTC. Its translation: CASSPRDLYNEQFF. The chain joins TRBV4-2 to TRBJ2-1; a weak D match, TRBD2 (6 bases). The CDR3 covers 14 residues. Trimming pared 4 bases from V and 4 bases from J, leaving 11 bases between. The germline V gene encodes CDR1 LGHNA and CDR2 YNFKEQ.

This clone was seen a few times. This chain joins TRBV7-8 and TRBJ2-7; D is unclear. V lost 1 base, J lost 7 bases, and 8 bases lay in between. Germline values: CDR1 SGHVS, CDR2 FQNEAQ. The CDR3 totals 12 residues. Written as DNA, the CDR3 is TGTGCCAGCAGCTTAGATGGGGTTGAGCAGTACTTC. This gives the protein CASSLDGVEQYF. The whole variable domain, filled in from reference TRBV7-8 and TRBJ2-7, reads GAGVSQSPRYKVAKRGQDVALRCDPISGHVSLFWYQQALGQGPEFLTYFQNEAQLDKSGLPSDRFFAERPEGSVSTLKIQRTQQEDSAVYLCASSLDGVEQYFGPGTRLTVT.

The rearrangement joins TRBV6-5 to TRBJ1-6, with D possibly matching TRBD1 (6 bases). The CDR3 is 11 amino acids. Between the trimmed V and J ends, which lost 8 bases and 14 bases, there was a span of 13 bases. From germline, CDR1 is MNHEY and CDR2 SVGAGI. As DNA, the CDR3 is TGTGCCAGCGCCCTGGGGGGCACCCTCCACTTT. It specifies CASALGGTLHF.

V gene TRBV2 combines with J gene TRBJ2-5, with 8 bases matching TRBD2. Germline CDR1 reads SNHLY; CDR2 reads FYNNEI. There are 14 residues in the CDR3. V shed 7 bases, J shed 4 bases, and the junction held 8 bases outside the gene matches. CDR3 nucleotides: TGTGCCAGCAATGCCGGGGGGGATAGAGAGACCCAGTACTTC. Translating gives CASNAGGDRETQYF.

The gene calls are TRBV5-4 and TRBJ2-2; the D is unclear. The CDR3 loop spans 14 amino acids. The V and J ends lost 0 bases and 5 bases respectively, with 8 bases between them. Germline loops: CDR1 SGHNT, CDR2 YYREEE (reference sequence). CDR3 nucleotide sequence: TGTGCCAGCAGCTTGGCCGGAGAGACCGGGGAGCTGTTTTTT. This translates into CASSLAGETGELFF.

This clone was picked up a small number of times. This chain links TRBV7-2 with TRBJ1-1, with D unclear. Germline V gives CDR1 SGHTA, CDR2 FQGNSA. The CDR3 has 12 amino acids. Trimming shortened V by 7 bases and J by 1 base, and 7 bases separated the two germline ends. The CDR3 coding sequence is TGTGCCAGCAACATGGGGAACACTGAAGCTTTCTTT. Residues: CASNMGNTEAFF.

The chain recombines TRBV19 with TRBJ1-2, with no clear D. The CDR3 is made up of 15 amino acids. Germline lookup yields CDR1 LNHDA and CDR2 SQIVND (reference sequence). Deletions cut 6 bases from V and 3 bases from J, with 17 bases between. Written as DNA, the CDR3 is TGTGCCAGTAGCCATAATGGCCAGTCATACTATGGCTACACCTTC. Translated: CASSHNGQSYYGYTF.

V and J are TRBV7-2 and TRBJ2-7; no clear D gene. Deletions cut 1 base from V and 2 bases from J, with 3 bases between. The CDR3 is made up of 12 amino acids. Germline CDR1 and CDR2: SGHTA and FQGNSA. CDR3 loop: CASSLGAYEQYF. CDR3 in DNA: TGTGCCAGCAGCTTAGGGGCCTACGAGCAGTACTTC.

About this clone: Germline is not matched at one junction end, which may reflect a read error. J is TRBJ2-1 and V is TRBV6-6; D is ambiguous. The length of the CDR3 is 14 residues. Germline V gene lookup returns CDR1 MNHNY and CDR2 SVGAGI (reference sequence). The CDR3 coding sequence is TGTGCCAGCAGTAGTCACTCCTCCGACAATGAGCAGTTCTTC. This sequence encodes CASSSHSSDNEQFF.

This clone has a handful of counts. The rearrangement joins TRBV5-1 to TRBJ1-2; 8 bases are shared with TRBD1. With V trimmed by 4 bases and J by 8 bases, 4 bases remained unmatched. CDR1 is SGHRS, CDR2 YFSETQ, per germline. The CDR3 extends over 12 amino acids. CDR3 amino acids: CASSAGQAGYTF. The CDR3 DNA is TGCGCCAGCAGCGCGGGACAGGCAGGCTACACCTTC.

The CDR3, as DNA: TGTGCCAGCAGCGGCCGAACAGGGGGCGGCACTGAAGCTTTCTTT. Its translation is CASSGRTGGGTEAFF. The V gene is TRBV7-9, the J gene TRBJ1-1; TRBD1 matches at 9 bases. Germline V gene data show CDR1 as SEHNR and CDR2 as FQNEAQ (reference sequence). The J segment lost 4 bases and the V segment lost 5 bases, leaving 8 bases of the junction unmatched. CDR3 size: 15 residues.

The chain has TRBV25-1 and TRBJ1-1; 9 nucleotides align to TRBD1. V gave up 8 bases and J gave up 8 bases; unmatched junction bases: 9. This CDR3 is built from 13 residues. Germline V gene data show CDR1 as MGHDK and CDR2 as SYGVNS. CDR3 sequence: CASRRPGTGEAFF. Written as DNA, the CDR3 is TGTGCCAGCCGACGTCCCGGGACAGGGGAAGCTTTCTTT.

As regards this clone: This specimen includes other DNA sequences encoding the same CDR3. V is TRBV5-8 and J is TRBJ2-1, with 9 bases that match TRBD1. This CDR3 comprises 15 residues. Germline V lookup: CDR1 SGHTS, CDR2 YDEGEE. The V gene end was trimmed by 4 bases and the J gene end by 3 bases; junction bases not matched to a gene: 5. The CDR3, as DNA: TGTGCCAGCAGCCTCGACAGGGGGGGCTACAATGAGCAGTTCTTC. It encodes CASSLDRGGYNEQFF.

The chain is built from TRBV28 and TRBJ2-7; D is uncertain. V lost 3 bases to trimming and J lost 5 bases, with 14 bases between them. This CDR3 is 14 amino acids long. Germline CDR1 reads MDHEN; CDR2 reads SYDVKM. CDR3 loop: CASSFGGPDDEQYF. The DNA for the CDR3 is TGTGCCAGCAGTTTCGGTGGTCCTGACGACGAGCAGTACTTC.

This chain joins TRBV28 and TRBJ2-7; perhaps TRBD1 as D (6 bases). CDR1 is MDHEN, CDR2 SYDVKM, per germline. V dropped 7 bases and J dropped 1 base, with 8 bases sitting between them. This CDR3 is built from 12 residues. The CDR3: CASKTGSYEQYF. The DNA of the CDR3 is TGTGCCAGCAAAACAGGGTCCTACGAGCAGTACTTC.